This TCR beta chain emerged from a study of identical twins. TCRdb re-called the 5' RACE reads through MiXCR, storing one row per CDR3 protein. In the table there are hundreds of thousands of distinct CDR3 sequences, approximately 22% of which are singletons. Trimming pared 5 bases from V and 3 bases from J, leaving 17 bases between. This CDR3 has 16 residues. In addition, the sample was reused for a study of T cells expressing NK-cell markers.

This chain links TRBV23-1 with TRBJ2-1, with D perhaps TRBD1 or TRBD2 (6 bases each). TRBV23-1 is designated an ORF whose function remains uncertain. Sequencing was done on a sample of PBMCs. This receptor was taken from a woman younger than 30 in good health. CDR3 sequence (DNA): TGCGCCAGCAGTTCGACTAGGAGGGGGAACTACAATGAGCAGTTCTTC. Its translation is CASSSTRRGNYNEQFF.